This T cell receptor (beta chain) came from a study of vaccination and CD4 T cells after COVID-19. Study-level information: Every culture used as a control got a CEFX pool, an HIV-1 Nef pool, or no peptide.

The Oncomine TCR Beta short-read assay was applied to DNA of cultured CD4+ T cells. TCRdb re-called the PCR reads through MiXCR, storing one row per CDR3 protein. The data show about 9,100 distinct CDR3 sequences, roughly 61% seen once. The CDR3 extends over 15 amino acids. CDR1 MNHEY and CDR2 SMNVEV come from the germline V gene (reference sequence). The J segment lost 5 bases and the V segment lost 6 bases, leaving 9 bases of the junction unmatched. About this clonotype: The antigen is not known.

Treatment described: approximately 11-day PBMC culture with coronavirus spike peptide pools or control peptides (ViraFEST assay). The chain employs TRBV27 and TRBJ2-3; 9 nucleotides align to TRBD2. The receptor was isolated from a human donor with COVID-19. Sequences were derived from cultured CD4+ T cells from blood, sampled after SARS-CoV-2 vaccination. The DNA of the CDR3 is TGTGCCAGCAGCCAGCCGGGACTAGCAATAGATACGCAGTATTTT. Its translation is CASSQPGLAIDTQYF.